The TCR beta chain described here comes from a study of T cell repertoires in cytomegalovirus infection. The wider study: Selection of CMV epitopes for the study included recently identified HLA-C-restricted and well-studied HLA-B-restricted ones. CMV infection and matching HLA type were both indicated by public TCR beta signatures.

V gave up 5 bases and J gave up 4 bases; unmatched junction bases: 9. The CDR3 loop spans 16 amino acids. Per germline, CDR1 SGHVS and CDR2 FNYEAQ. MiXCR, applied by TCRdb to the reads, yields one record per CDR3 protein. The data hold 750,000 to 900,000 distinct CDR3 sequences, with 25% to 35% observed a single time. This clonotype has only one observation. Its antigen is not identified. Study findings and constraints: CMV carriers having the relevant HLA were flagged by cumulative public TCR beta family frequency. Across the ex vivo response, the dominant clonotypes were HLA-C-restricted CMV-specific TCR beta clonotypes.

The source material was cultured CD8+ T cells from PBMCs, sampled from culture after CMV antigen stimulation. The genes are TRBV7-6 and TRBJ2-1; 9 bases are a match to TRBD2. This sequence originates from a human donor in good health (CMV status not recorded). Some clones in this sample may be carry-over from other donors' samples. The CDR3 DNA is TGTGCCAGCAGCCATTCTGCGGGGGGGCCGTACAATGAGCAGTTCTTC. This translates into CASSHSAGGPYNEQFF.